Shown below are 25 T cell receptor beta chains from a single sample sequenced in a study of glioma-infiltrating T cells after dendritic cell vaccination (dated by TCRdb to about 2016). The time point label, read with the paper, signifies: after dendritic cell vaccination, including at tumor progression/relapse. Libraries were prepared through the immunoSEQ multiplex PCR assay. TCRdb re-hosts the immuneACCESS table, in-frame sequences only. Its copies lack some clones; in the studies checked, an unresolved V gene accounts for under half of them, and the cause for the rest is not known. The sample includes about 76,000 clones, with around 87% observed a single time. The ten most abundant clones make up about 2.2% of the sample. The specimen comprised blood, sampled after dendritic cell vaccination. These receptors were collected from a human donor with glioblastoma.

This clone occurred once. The rearrangement links TRBV30 to TRBJ1-2; no reliable D call. The CDR3 contains 14 residues. The germline CDR1 and CDR2 sequences are GTSNPN and SVGIG (reference sequence). The V and J ends lost 4 bases and 10 bases respectively, with 22 bases between them. CDR3 nucleotide sequence: TGTGCCTGGAATCCCCCGTCAACAAATTTCGACTACACCTTC. It is translated as CAWNPPSTNFDYTF.

The chain carries TRBV5-1 and TRBJ2-2, with 9 bases fitting TRBD1. Trimming removed 4 bases from V and 4 bases from J; junction bases left unmatched: 8. The germline V gene encodes CDR1 SGHRS and CDR2 YFSETQ. This CDR3 contains 16 residues. The CDR3 nucleotides are TGCGCCAGCAGCCTGGGACAGGGCTTGGGCACCGGGGAGCTGTTTTTT. As protein: CASSLGQGLGTGELFF. Combining the CDR3 with reference TRBV5-1 and TRBJ2-2 gives the whole variable domain KAGVTQTPRYLIKTRGQQVTLSCSPISGHRSVSWYQQTPGQGLQFLFEYFSETQRNKGNFPGRFSGRQFSNSRSEMNVSTLELGDSALYLCASSLGQGLGTGELFFGEGSRLTVL.

This clone showed up just once. CDR3 coding DNA: TGCCAGGAGGGAGGGAATGGCTACACCTTC. Residues: CQEGGNGYTF. J is TRBJ1-2 and V is TRBV29-1, with D uncertain. Germline V lookup: CDR1 SQVTM, CDR2 ANQGSEA. This CDR3 has 10 amino acids.

The chain uses TRBV12-5 and TRBJ2-5, with D unresolved. V gave up 2 bases and J gave up 5 bases, with 9 bases separating them. The CDR3 sequence is 13 residues long. Germline V CDR1 and CDR2: LGHNT, FRNRAP. The CDR3 loop reads CASGLIPRETQYF. CDR3 nucleotide sequence: TGTGCTAGTGGTTTGATCCCGAGGGAGACCCAGTACTTC.

V usage is TRBV6-4 and J usage is TRBJ2-5; 10 bases match TRBD2. The CDR3 spans 13 residues. With 4 bases clipped from V and 5 bases from J, the junction kept 1 base outside the gene matches. Per the germline V gene, CDR1 is MRHNA and CDR2 is SNTAGT. As DNA, the CDR3 is TGTGCCAGCAGTGTACTAGCGGGGGAGACCCAGTACTTC. Amino acid sequence: CASSVLAGETQYF.

The chain has TRBV27 and TRBJ1-5; D may be TRBD1 (5 bases). The CDR3 contains 15 residues. Germline-derived CDR1 and CDR2 are MNHEY and SMNVEV (reference sequence). V dropped 1 base and J dropped 0 bases, with 7 bases sitting between them. The CDR3 nucleotides read TGTGCCAGCAGTTTATTCGGGGGTAGCAATCAGCCCCAGCATTTT. It encodes CASSLFGGSNQPQHF.

The chain combines TRBV7-9 with TRBJ2-7, with D possibly being TRBD2 (6 bases). Germline lookup yields CDR1 SEHNR and CDR2 FQNEAQ (reference sequence). With 5 bases removed from V and 3 bases from J, the gap between germline ends came to 11 bases. The CDR3 extends over 13 amino acids. The CDR3 here is CASSLPGDYEQYF. In DNA form, the CDR3 reads TGTGCCAGCAGCCTACCGGGGGACTACGAGCAGTACTTC.

The chain employs TRBV7-6 and TRBJ1-1; D is perhaps TRBD1 (6 bases). This CDR3 contains 18 residues. The germline V gene has CDR1 SGHVS and CDR2 FNYEAQ. The V gene lost 5 bases and the J gene lost 0 bases, with 22 bases spanning the gap. The CDR3 reads CASSPLLRRGTMNTEAFF. As DNA, the CDR3 is TGTGCCAGCAGCCCCCTTTTGAGAAGGGGGACCATGAACACTGAAGCTTTCTTT.

The genes are TRBV7-2 and TRBJ2-1; the D gene is possibly TRBD2 (5 bases). Germline values: CDR1 SGHTA, CDR2 FQGNSA. This CDR3 contains 14 residues. Trimming removed 0 bases from V and 7 bases from J, with 10 bases in between. The CDR3 DNA sequence: TGTGCCAGCAGCTTAGCGTTTGGGAGAAATGAGCAGTTCTTC. Residues: CASSLAFGRNEQFF.

The CDR3: CASSGGSKNIQYF. In DNA, the CDR3 is TGTGCCAGCAGCGGGGGTTCCAAAAACATTCAGTACTTC. V is TRBV6-6 and J is TRBJ2-4, with D perhaps TRBD2 (6 bases). Trimming left V 6 bases short and J 2 bases short, with 8 bases between. CDR1 and CDR2 (germline): MNHNY, SVGAGI (reference sequence). This CDR3 is built from 13 residues.

J is TRBJ2-7 and V is TRBV7-2; D may be TRBD2 (6 bases). V lost 1 base, J lost 6 bases, and 13 bases lay in between. The V gene's germline CDR1 is SGHTA and CDR2 FQGNSA. CDR3 length: 14 residues. The chain's CDR3 is CASSLGRGLFEQYF. For the CDR3, the DNA is TGTGCCAGCAGCTTAGGACGGGGACTCTTCGAGCAGTACTTC.

The J gene is TRBJ2-7, the V gene TRBV6-5; 7 nucleotides align to TRBD2. The CDR3 sequence is 14 residues long. Germline CDR1 is MNHEY and CDR2 is SVGAGI. Losses at the gene ends were 8 bases for V and 7 bases for J; bases not matched to a gene: 14. The CDR3 spells CASFRAGRVGEQYF. The DNA for the CDR3 is TGTGCCAGCTTTAGGGCAGGGAGGGTGGGGGAGCAGTACTTC.

The chain uses TRBV12-5 and TRBJ2-7; D is possibly TRBD2 (5 bases). CDR1 is LGHNT, CDR2 FRNRAP, per germline. The V end lost 5 bases, the J end lost 1 base, and 6 bases lay between the germline ends. CDR3 length: 12 residues. CDR3 sequence (DNA): TGTGCTAGTGGTCCGGGGTCCTACGAGCAGTACTTC. Translating gives CASGPGSYEQYF.

This chain connects TRBV7-2 to TRBJ2-2, with 11 bases that match TRBD1. CDR3 size: 14 residues. From germline, CDR1 is SGHTA and CDR2 FQGNSA. The V segment lost 5 bases and the J segment 7 bases; nucleotides outside the gene matches: 3. This chain's CDR3 is CASSGQGAIGELFF. The CDR3 coding sequence is TGTGCCAGCAGCGGACAGGGGGCGATCGGGGAGCTGTTTTTT.

The chain combines TRBV5-4 with TRBJ2-1; 8 bases match TRBD2. The CDR3 is 16 amino acids. Germline trimming cut 3 bases from V and 7 bases from J; bases unmatched to any gene: 12. Germline V CDR1 and CDR2: SGHNT, YYREEE (reference sequence). For the CDR3, the DNA is TGTGCCAGCAGCTCCGGGGGGAGCGGGGGAAGTAATGAGCAGTTCTTC. Protein sequence: CASSSGGSGGSNEQFF.

This chain joins TRBV18 and TRBJ1-1, with D possibly being TRBD1 (6 bases). Trimming pared 1 base from V and 0 bases from J, leaving 12 bases between. Per the germline V gene, CDR1 is KGHSH and CDR2 is LQKENI. The CDR3 is 16 amino acids. The CDR3 region is CASSPLGAQVNTEAFF. Here the CDR3 DNA reads TGTGCCAGCTCACCACTGGGGGCCCAGGTGAACACTGAAGCTTTCTTT. The complete variable domain, with remaining parts taken from reference TRBV18 and TRBJ1-1, reads NAGVMQNPRHLVRRRGQEARLRCSPMKGHSHVYWYRQLPEEGLKFMVYLQKENIIDESGMPKERFSAEFPKEGPSILRIQQVVRGDSAAYFCASSPLGAQVNTEAFFGQGTRLTVV.

The J gene is TRBJ1-1, the V gene TRBV18; TRBD1 matches 10 bases. Losses at the gene ends were 3 bases for V and 1 base for J; bases not matched to a gene: 2. The CDR3 length is 15 residues. Germline V gives CDR1 KGHSH, CDR2 LQKENI. CDR3 nucleotides: TGTGCCAGCTCACCGGACAGGGGGAAGAACACTGAAGCTTTCTTT. Protein product: CASSPDRGKNTEAFF.

Concerning this clone itself: The junction does not match germline at one end; this may be a read error. The V gene is TRBV6-1, the J gene TRBJ2-2; 8 nucleotides match TRBD2. The CDR3 sequence is 15 residues long. In germline, CDR1 is MNHNS, CDR2 SASEGT. The CDR3 region has the DNA TGTGCCAGCAGTGAAATCGGGGGGGCCTCCGGGGAGCTGCTTTTT. Translation gives CASSEIGGASGELLF.

The chain is built from TRBV18 and TRBJ2-5; the match to TRBD1 covers 7 bases. The CDR3 loop spans 14 amino acids. Trimming at V came to 2 bases and at J to 2 bases, leaving 2 bases not matched to a gene. The germline V gene has CDR1 KGHSH and CDR2 LQKENI. The CDR3 coding sequence is TGTGCCAGCTCACCAAGGACAGGTCAAGAGACCCAGTACTTC. This encodes CASSPRTGQETQYF. Full variable domain (missing parts from reference TRBV18 and TRBJ2-5): NAGVMQNPRHLVRRRGQEARLRCSPMKGHSHVYWYRQLPEEGLKFMVYLQKENIIDESGMPKERFSAEFPKEGPSILRIQQVVRGDSAAYFCASSPRTGQETQYFGPGTRLLVL.

CDR3 residues: CASSVEQGAVYSNQPQHF. The CDR3 coding sequence is TGTGCCAGCAGCGTAGAGCAGGGGGCCGTTTATAGCAATCAGCCCCAGCATTTT. The rearrangement uses TRBV9 and TRBJ1-5; TRBD1 aligns across 8 bases. V shed 0 bases and J 0 bases; nucleotides not matched to a gene: 8. The germline gives CDR1 SGDLS, CDR2 YYNGEE. The CDR3 covers 18 residues.

V usage is TRBV5-5 and J usage is TRBJ1-2, with D perhaps TRBD1 (5 bases). V lost 3 bases to trimming and J lost 9 bases, with 12 bases between them. CDR1 SGHKS and CDR2 YYEKEE come from the germline V gene (reference sequence). The CDR3 spans 12 residues. CDR3 in DNA: TGTGCCAGCAGCTGGGGACTAGGGAGCTACACCTTC. It encodes CASSWGLGSYTF. The full variable domain, rest sourced from reference TRBV5-5 and TRBJ1-2, is DAGVTQSPTHLIKTRGQQVTLRCSPISGHKSVSWYQQVLGQGPQFIFQYYEKEERGRGNFPDRFSARQFPNYSSELNVNALLLGDSALYLCASSWGLGSYTFGSGTRLTVV.

This clone was seen a single time. This chain uses TRBV4-2 with TRBJ1-2; 10 nucleotides match TRBD1. This CDR3 is 13 amino acids long. CDR1 is LGHNA and CDR2 is YNFKEQ in the germline V gene. J was trimmed by 4 bases and V by 8 bases; bases with no gene match: 4. CDR3 nucleotide sequence: TGTGCCAGCCAGGACAGGGGGGGCTATGGCTACACCTTC. Protein: CASQDRGGYGYTF.

The chain has TRBV10-3 and TRBJ2-3; no reliable D call. V lost 0 bases and J 9 bases, leaving 13 bases between the germline ends. The CDR3 totals 14 residues. Germline V gene sequence: CDR1 ENHRY, CDR2 SYGVKD. The CDR3 loop is CAISESAERWTQYF. CDR3 bases: TGTGCCATCAGTGAGTCGGCGGAGCGTTGGACGCAGTATTTT.

This chain uses TRBV6-5 with TRBJ1-1; unclear D gene. CDR3 length: 15 amino acids. The ends were cut back, 0 bases at V and 1 base at J, with 9 bases in the middle. CDR1 and CDR2 from the germline V gene are MNHEY and SVGAGI. Here the CDR3 DNA reads TGTGCCAGCAGTTACTCTTTTACGGGGAACACTGAAGCTTTCTTT. Its translation: CASSYSFTGNTEAFF.

The chain combines TRBV5-1 with TRBJ1-1; D unresolved. V dropped 0 bases and J dropped 3 bases, with 9 bases sitting between them. Germline V gene lookup returns CDR1 SGHRS and CDR2 YFSETQ. The CDR3 length is 14 residues. For the CDR3, the DNA is TGCGCCAGCAGCTTGGAAAGTCTATACACTGAAGCTTTCTTT. This gives the protein CASSLESLYTEAFF.